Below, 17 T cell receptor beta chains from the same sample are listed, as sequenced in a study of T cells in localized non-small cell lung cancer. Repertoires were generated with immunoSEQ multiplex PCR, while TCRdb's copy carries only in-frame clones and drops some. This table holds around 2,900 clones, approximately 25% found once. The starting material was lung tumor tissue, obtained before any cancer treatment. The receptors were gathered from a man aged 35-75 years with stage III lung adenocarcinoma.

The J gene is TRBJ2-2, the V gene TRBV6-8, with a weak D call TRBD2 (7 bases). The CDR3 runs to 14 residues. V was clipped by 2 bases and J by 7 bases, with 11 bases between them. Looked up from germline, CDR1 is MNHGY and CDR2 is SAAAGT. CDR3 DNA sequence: TGTGCCAGCAGTTACGGGGGGGCGGTCGGGGAGCTGTTTTTT. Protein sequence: CASSYGGAVGELFF.

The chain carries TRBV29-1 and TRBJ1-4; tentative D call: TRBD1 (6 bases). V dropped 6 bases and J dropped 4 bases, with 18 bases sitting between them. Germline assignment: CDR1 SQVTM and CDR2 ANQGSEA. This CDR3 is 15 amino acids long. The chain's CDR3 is CSVPGAGAGNEKLFF. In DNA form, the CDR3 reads TGCAGCGTCCCAGGAGCGGGGGCCGGTAATGAAAAACTGTTTTTT.

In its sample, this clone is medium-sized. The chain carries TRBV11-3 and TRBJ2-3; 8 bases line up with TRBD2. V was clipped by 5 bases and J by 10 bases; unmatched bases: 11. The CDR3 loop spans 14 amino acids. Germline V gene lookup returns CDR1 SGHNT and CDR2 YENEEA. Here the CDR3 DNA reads TGTGCCAGCAGCCCGGGGGGGAAACTCTATCCGCAGTATTTT. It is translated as CASSPGGKLYPQYF.

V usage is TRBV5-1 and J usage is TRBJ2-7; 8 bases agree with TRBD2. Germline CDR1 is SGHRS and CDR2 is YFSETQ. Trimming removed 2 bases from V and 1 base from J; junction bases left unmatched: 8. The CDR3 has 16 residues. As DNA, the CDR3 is TGCGCCAGCAGCTTATTCAGCGGGGGCCTTTCCTACGAGCAGTACTTC. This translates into CASSLFSGGLSYEQYF.

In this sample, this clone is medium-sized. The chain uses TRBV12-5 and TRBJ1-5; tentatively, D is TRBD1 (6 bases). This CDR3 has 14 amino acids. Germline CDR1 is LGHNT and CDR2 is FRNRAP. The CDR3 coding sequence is TGTGCCAGCACCCCGGGACACTCAGCTCAGCCCCAGCATTTT. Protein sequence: CASTPGHSAQPQHF.

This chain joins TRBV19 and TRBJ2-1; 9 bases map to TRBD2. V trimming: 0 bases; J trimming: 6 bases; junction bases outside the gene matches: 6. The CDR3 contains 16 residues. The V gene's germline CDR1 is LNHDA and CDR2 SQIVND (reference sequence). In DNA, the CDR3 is TGTGCCAGTAGTATAGATCGCGGGGGGGCCTCCAATGAGCAGTTCTTC. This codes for CASSIDRGGASNEQFF.

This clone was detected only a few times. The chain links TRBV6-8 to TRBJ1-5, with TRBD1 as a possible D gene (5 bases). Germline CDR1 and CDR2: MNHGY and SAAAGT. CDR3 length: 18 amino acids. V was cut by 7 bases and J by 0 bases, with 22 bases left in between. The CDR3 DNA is TGTGCCAGCACCCGGGACCAAAATTTCCTTTATAGCAATCAGCCCCAGCATTTT. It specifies CASTRDQNFLYSNQPQHF.

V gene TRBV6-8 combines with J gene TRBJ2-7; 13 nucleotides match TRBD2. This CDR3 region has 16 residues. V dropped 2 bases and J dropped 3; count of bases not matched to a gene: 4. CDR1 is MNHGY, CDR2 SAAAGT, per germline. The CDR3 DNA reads TGTGCCAGCAGTTACCTTGGACTAGCGGGGGACTACGAGCAGTACTTC. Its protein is CASSYLGLAGDYEQYF.

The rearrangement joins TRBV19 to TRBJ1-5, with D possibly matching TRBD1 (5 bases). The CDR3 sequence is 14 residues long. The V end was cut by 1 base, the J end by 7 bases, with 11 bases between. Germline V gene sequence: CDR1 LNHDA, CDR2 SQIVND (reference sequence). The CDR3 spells CASSIARGRQPQHF. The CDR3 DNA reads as TGTGCCAGTAGTATAGCCCGGGGGAGACAGCCCCAGCATTTT.

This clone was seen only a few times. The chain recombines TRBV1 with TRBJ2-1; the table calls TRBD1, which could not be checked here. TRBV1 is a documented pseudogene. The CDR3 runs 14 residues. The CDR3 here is CASSQIDSSNEQFF. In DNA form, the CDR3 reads TGCGCCAGCAGCCAAATAGACAGTTCCAATGAGCAGTTCTTC.

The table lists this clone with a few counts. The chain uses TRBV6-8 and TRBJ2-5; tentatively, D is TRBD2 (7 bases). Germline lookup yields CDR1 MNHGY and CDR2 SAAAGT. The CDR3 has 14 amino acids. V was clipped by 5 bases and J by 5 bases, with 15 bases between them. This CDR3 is CASSEGGDRETQYF. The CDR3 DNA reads TGTGCCAGCAGTGAGGGGGGGGATCGGGAGACCCAGTACTTC.

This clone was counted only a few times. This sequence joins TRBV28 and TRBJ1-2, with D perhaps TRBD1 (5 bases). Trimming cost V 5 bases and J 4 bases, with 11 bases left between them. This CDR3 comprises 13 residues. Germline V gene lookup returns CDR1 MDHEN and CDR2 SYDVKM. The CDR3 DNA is TGTGCCAGCAGTCTATCGGGGCTCTATGGCTACACCTTC. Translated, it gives CASSLSGLYGYTF.

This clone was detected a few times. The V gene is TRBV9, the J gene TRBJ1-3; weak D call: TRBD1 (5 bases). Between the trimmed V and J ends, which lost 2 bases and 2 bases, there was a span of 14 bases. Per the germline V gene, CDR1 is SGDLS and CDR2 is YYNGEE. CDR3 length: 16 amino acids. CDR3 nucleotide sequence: TGTGCCAGCAGCGTGGGAACAGGCCCGGCTGGAAACACCATATATTTT. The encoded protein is CASSVGTGPAGNTIYF.

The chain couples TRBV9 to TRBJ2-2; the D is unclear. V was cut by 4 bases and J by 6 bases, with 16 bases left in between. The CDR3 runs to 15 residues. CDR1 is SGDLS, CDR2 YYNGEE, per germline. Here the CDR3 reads CASSPLTTRAGELFF. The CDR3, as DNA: TGTGCCAGCAGCCCTCTGACAACCCGGGCCGGGGAGCTGTTTTTT. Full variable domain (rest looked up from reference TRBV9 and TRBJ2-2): DSGVTQTPKHLITATGQRVTLRCSPRSGDLSVYWYQQSLDQGLQFLIQYYNGEERAKGNILERFSAQQFPDLHSELNLSSLELGDSALYFCASSPLTTRAGELFFGEGSRLTVL.

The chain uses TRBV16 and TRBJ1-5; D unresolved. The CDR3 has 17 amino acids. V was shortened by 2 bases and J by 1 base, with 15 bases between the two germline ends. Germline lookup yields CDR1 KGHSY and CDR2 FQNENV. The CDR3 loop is CASSQGVGRHSNQPQHF. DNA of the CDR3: TGTGCCAGCAGCCAAGGGGTCGGGAGACACAGCAATCAGCCCCAGCATTTT.

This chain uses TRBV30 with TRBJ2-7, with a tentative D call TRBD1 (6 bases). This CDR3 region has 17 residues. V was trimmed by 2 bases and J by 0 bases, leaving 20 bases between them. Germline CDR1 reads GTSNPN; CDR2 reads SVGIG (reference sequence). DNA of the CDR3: TGTGCCTGGAGTCTGGCGAAAAGGACAGCGGACTCCTACGAGCAGTACTTC. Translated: CAWSLAKRTADSYEQYF.

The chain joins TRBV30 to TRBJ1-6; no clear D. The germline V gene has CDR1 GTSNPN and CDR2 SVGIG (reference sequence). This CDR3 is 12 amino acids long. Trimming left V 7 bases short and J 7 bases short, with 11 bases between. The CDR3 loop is CASSGGNSPLHF. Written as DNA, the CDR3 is TGTGCCTCCTCGGGAGGGAATTCACCCCTCCACTTT.